This entry lists 14 T cell receptor beta chains sequenced from one sample in a study of cytomegalovirus exposure and HLA in healthy donors. A multiplex PCR was run with 60 Vbeta primers and 13 Jbeta primers. Sequenced by immunoSEQ multiplex PCR; TCRdb stores in-frame clones only, minus some. The sample lists over 65,000 clones, roughly 75% occurring once. The sample taken for sequencing was PBMCs. The receptors stem from a woman aged 25 to 39 in good health and CMV-seropositive.

The chain employs TRBV5-4 and TRBJ2-1; D might be TRBD2 (5 bases). Germline-derived CDR1 and CDR2 are SGHNT and YYREEE (reference sequence). This CDR3 comprises 15 residues. The ends were cut back, 5 bases at V and 8 bases at J, with 20 bases in the middle. The CDR3 DNA follows: TGTGCCAGCAGTTCTACCCCACTAGGATCGTATGAGCAGTTCTTC. Amino acid sequence: CASSSTPLGSYEQFF. The full variable domain, rest sourced from reference TRBV5-4 and TRBJ2-1, is ETGVTQSPTHLIKTRGQQVTLRCSSQSGHNTVSWYQQALGQGPQFIFQYYREEENGRGNFPPRFSGLQFPNYSSELNVNALELDDSALYLCASSSTPLGSYEQFFGPGTRLTVL.

The J gene is TRBJ2-7, the V gene TRBV18, with D possibly matching TRBD1 (7 bases). This CDR3 comprises 14 residues. Looked up from germline, CDR1 is KGHSH and CDR2 is LQKENI. V gave up 4 bases and J gave up 4 bases, with 14 bases separating them. The CDR3 reads CASSQEGAAYEQYF. DNA for the CDR3: TGTGCCAGCTCACAGGAGGGGGCGGCTTACGAGCAGTACTTC.

The chain uses TRBV4-3 and TRBJ2-5; the D gene is possibly TRBD2 (6 bases). Germline CDR1 and CDR2: LGHNA and YSLEER. V shed 3 bases and J shed 0 bases, with 11 bases lying between them. The CDR3 consists of 15 residues. CDR3: CASSQEGTNQETQYF. The CDR3 nucleotides are TGCGCCAGCAGCCAGGAGGGGACGAACCAAGAGACCCAGTACTTC.

This rearrangement joins TRBV7-9 to TRBJ2-7, with 8 bases matching TRBD1. V was pared by 1 base and J by 3 bases, with 5 bases of the junction left unmatched. The CDR3 extends over 15 amino acids. Germline CDR1 is SEHNR and CDR2 is FQNEAQ (reference sequence). CDR3 DNA: TGTGCCAGCAGCTTAGGGGACAGGAGGAACTACGAGCAGTACTTC. Protein sequence: CASSLGDRRNYEQYF.

This clone was picked up a small number of times. The chain recombines TRBV5-4 with TRBJ2-7; the match to TRBD2 covers 12 bases. The CDR3 has 14 amino acids. Germline V CDR1 and CDR2: SGHNT, YYREEE (reference sequence). V lost 3 bases, J lost 3 bases, and 1 base stayed unmatched. The CDR3 DNA reads TGTGCCAGCAGCTCGGGACTAGCGGGCTACGAGCAGTACTTC. This sequence encodes CASSSGLAGYEQYF.

The chain links TRBV28 to TRBJ2-7; TRBD1 agrees at 7 bases. Germline V gene lookup returns CDR1 MDHEN and CDR2 SYDVKM. The CDR3 is 18 amino acids. J was trimmed by 3 bases and V by 4 bases; bases with no gene match: 18. The CDR3 nucleotides are TGTGCCAGCAGTTCCATCCAGATGGACAGGCCAAGAAACTACGAGCAGTACTTC. Translated, it gives CASSSIQMDRPRNYEQYF. The full variable domain, rest sourced from reference TRBV28 and TRBJ2-7, is DVKVTQSSRYLVKRTGEKVFLECVQDMDHENMFWYRQDPGLGLRLIYFSYDVKMKEKGDIPEGYSVSREKKERFSLILESASTNQTSMYLCASSSIQMDRPRNYEQYFGPGTRLTVT.

This clone was detected once. The V and J genes are TRBV7-2 and TRBJ1-2; D is unclear. This CDR3 has 10 amino acids. The ends were cut back, 5 bases at V and 6 bases at J, with 4 bases in the middle. The V gene's germline CDR1 is SGHTA and CDR2 FQGNSA. CDR3 nucleotide sequence: TGTGCCAGCAGCGCGAATGGCTACACCTTC. Protein product: CASSANGYTF.

The chain couples TRBV29-1 to TRBJ2-3; D is perhaps TRBD2 (5 bases). The CDR3 has 13 amino acids. The germline V and J ends were trimmed by 2 bases and 6 bases, with 12 bases remaining between them. From germline, CDR1 is SQVTM and CDR2 ANQGSEA. CDR3 sequence reads: CSVERRAGDTQYF. In nucleotides, the CDR3 is TGCAGCGTTGAACGGCGGGCCGGGGATACGCAGTATTTT.

The chain has TRBV5-1 and TRBJ2-7; TRBD1 aligns across 9 bases. V trimming: 4 bases; J trimming: 5 bases; junction bases outside the gene matches: 4. The CDR3 loop spans 13 amino acids. Per the germline V gene, CDR1 is SGHRS and CDR2 is YFSETQ. The DNA for the CDR3 is TGCGCCAGCAGCGGACAGGGGACCCACGAGCAGTACTTC. Translating it yields CASSGQGTHEQYF. The variable domain in full, with the rest retrieved from reference TRBV5-1 and TRBJ2-7, is KAGVTQTPRYLIKTRGQQVTLSCSPISGHRSVSWYQQTPGQGLQFLFEYFSETQRNKGNFPGRFSGRQFSNSRSEMNVSTLELGDSALYLCASSGQGTHEQYFGPGTRLTVT.

The J gene is TRBJ2-7, the V gene TRBV9; the D gene is possibly TRBD1 (5 bases). CDR1 and CDR2 (germline): SGDLS, YYNGEE. There are 14 residues in the CDR3. The V end lost 0 bases, the J end lost 0 bases, and 7 bases lay between the germline ends. The CDR3 reads CASSVEDTSYEQYF. The CDR3 bases are TGTGCCAGCAGCGTAGAGGACACCTCCTACGAGCAGTACTTC.

The rearrangement uses TRBV2 and TRBJ2-6, with D perhaps matching TRBD2 (5 bases). This CDR3 contains 16 residues. The germline V gene has CDR1 SNHLY and CDR2 FYNNEI. V was shortened by 0 bases and J by 4 bases, with 10 bases between the two germline ends. CDR3 sequence (DNA): TGTGCCAGCAGTGAAGCGCGAGGGTTGGGGGCCAACGTCCTGACTTTC. Its protein product is CASSEARGLGANVLTF.

The chain carries TRBV9 and TRBJ2-7; 12 bases are a match to TRBD1. From germline, CDR1 is SGDLS and CDR2 YYNGEE. Unmatched junction bases numbered 7, after V lost 3 bases and J lost 6 bases. There are 15 residues in the CDR3. CDR3 loop: CASSAGDRGRSEQYF. The CDR3 DNA follows: TGTGCCAGCAGCGCCGGGGACAGGGGGCGTTCCGAGCAGTACTTC.

The chain recombines TRBV7-9 with TRBJ2-1, with 7 bases lining up with TRBD1. CDR1 and CDR2 (germline): SEHNR, FQNEAQ (reference sequence). The CDR3 is made up of 11 amino acids. V dropped 8 bases and J dropped 7; count of bases not matched to a gene: 2. In DNA, the CDR3 is TGTGCCAGCGGACAGGTTAATGAGCAGTTCTTC. Translating gives CASGQVNEQFF.

The J gene is TRBJ2-7, the V gene TRBV5-1, with D hard to call. Per germline, CDR1 SGHRS and CDR2 YFSETQ. The ends were cut back, 4 bases at V and 2 bases at J, with 10 bases in the middle. This CDR3 has 13 amino acids. The CDR3 DNA sequence: TGCGCCAGCAGCGAGGCCTTGGCCTACGAGCAGTACTTC. Its translation is CASSEALAYEQYF. Full variable domain (remainder filled in from reference TRBV5-1 and TRBJ2-7): KAGVTQTPRYLIKTRGQQVTLSCSPISGHRSVSWYQQTPGQGLQFLFEYFSETQRNKGNFPGRFSGRQFSNSRSEMNVSTLELGDSALYLCASSEALAYEQYFGPGTRLTVT.